This T cell receptor beta chain comes out of a study of cytomegalovirus exposure and HLA in healthy donors. Amplification used 60 Vbeta primers and 13 Jbeta primers. Assay: immunoSEQ multiplex PCR; the TCRdb copy retains only in-frame clones and omits some. The data hold more than 80,000 clones, with about 85% observed a single time. The J segment lost 2 bases and the V segment lost 1 base, leaving 6 bases of the junction unmatched. Germline CDR1 and CDR2: SGHAT and FQNNGV. The CDR3 runs to 16 residues. Concerning this clone: Its antigen is undetermined.

General study findings and limits: As a later analysis showed, a missense DCLRE1C variant was linked to trimming of TCR beta V- and J-genes. There were some V segments, including TRBV6-2 and TRBV6-3, excluded as indistinguishable.

This receptor was identified in a girl aged 2-10 years in good health and CMV-seropositive. This sequence joins TRBV11-2 and TRBJ1-1, with 8 bases identical to TRBD1. Sequenced material: PBMCs. The CDR3 loop reads CASSLAPGQANTEAFF. The DNA for the CDR3 is TGTGCCAGCAGCTTAGCACCGGGACAGGCAAACACTGAAGCTTTCTTT.